This T cell receptor beta chain was identified in a study of shared clonotypes between healthy human individuals. Study background: Per donor, CD8 memory used one plate, CD8 naive used two, CD4 memory used three and CD4 naive used three.

On this clone: What it binds is not known.

CD8 cells classed as naive were CD45RO-negative and positively selected for CCR7, excluding terminally differentiated effector memory CD45RA+ cells. Germline assignment: CDR1 SGDLS and CDR2 YYNGEE. Trimming pared 0 bases from V and 3 bases from J, leaving 17 bases between. The CDR3 totals 17 residues. Study-level results: In a handful of donors, roughly 5.2% of naive CD4 clonotypes appeared in common. Represented diversity, genetic and exposure-history alike, was limited by few donors. As a rule, naive subsets had a larger estimated richness than memory subsets.

The table came from immunoSEQ multiplex PCR; TCRdb's copy has only in-frame clones and leaves some out. In the table there are 750,000 to 1,000,000 clones, over 90% of which are singletons. The receptor was derived from a man aged 30 to 39 in good health. Sequencing was done on a sample of naive CD8+ T cells sorted from blood. The chain couples TRBV9 to TRBJ2-3; D is possibly TRBD2 (6 bases). CDR3 region: CASSVAGDGGGTDTQYF. For the CDR3, the DNA is TGTGCCAGCAGCGTAGCCGGAGACGGGGGTGGAACAGATACGCAGTATTTT.